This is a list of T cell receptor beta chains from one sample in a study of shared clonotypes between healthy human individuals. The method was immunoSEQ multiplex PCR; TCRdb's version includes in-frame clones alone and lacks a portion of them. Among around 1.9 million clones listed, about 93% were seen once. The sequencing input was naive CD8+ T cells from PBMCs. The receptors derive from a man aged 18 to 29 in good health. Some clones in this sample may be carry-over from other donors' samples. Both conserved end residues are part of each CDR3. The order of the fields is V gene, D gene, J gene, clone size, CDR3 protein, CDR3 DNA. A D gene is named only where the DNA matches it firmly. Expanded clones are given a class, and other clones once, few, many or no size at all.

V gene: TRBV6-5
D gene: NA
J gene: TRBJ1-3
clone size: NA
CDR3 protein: CASSPQLRSGNTIYF
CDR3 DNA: TGTGCCAGCAGCCCACAGCTCCGCTCTGGAAACACCATATATTTT

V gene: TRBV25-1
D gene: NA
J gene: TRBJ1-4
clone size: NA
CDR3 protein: CASSEPGTLKLFF
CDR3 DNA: TGTGCCAGCAGTGAACCCGGGACCTTAAAACTGTTTTTT

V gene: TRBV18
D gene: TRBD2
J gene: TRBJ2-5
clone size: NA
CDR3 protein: CASSLGSGSGETQYF
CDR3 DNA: TGTGCCAGCTCCCTTGGGAGCGGGAGTGGGGAGACCCAGTACTTC

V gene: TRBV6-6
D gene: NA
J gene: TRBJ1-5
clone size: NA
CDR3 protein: CASSYTPGLSNQPQHF
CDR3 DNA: TGTGCCAGCAGTTACACCCCCGGATTAAGCAATCAGCCCCAGCATTTT

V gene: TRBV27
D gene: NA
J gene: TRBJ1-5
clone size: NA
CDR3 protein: CASSLSGLGPQHF
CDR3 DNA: TGTGCCAGCAGTTTATCTGGGTTGGGGCCCCAGCATTTT

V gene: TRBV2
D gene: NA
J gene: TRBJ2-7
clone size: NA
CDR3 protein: CASSEGLPPGEQYF
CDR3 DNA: TGTGCCAGCAGTGAAGGTTTGCCGCCGGGCGAGCAGTACTTC

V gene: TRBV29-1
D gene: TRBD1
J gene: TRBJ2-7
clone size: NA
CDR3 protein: CSVGGTGIREQYF
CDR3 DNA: TGCAGCGTTGGGGGGACAGGGATCCGTGAGCAGTACTTC

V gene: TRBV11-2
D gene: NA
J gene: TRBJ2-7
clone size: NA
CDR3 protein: CASSSRSKHYEQYF
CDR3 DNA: TGTGCCAGCAGCTCCCGTTCAAAACACTACGAGCAGTACTTC

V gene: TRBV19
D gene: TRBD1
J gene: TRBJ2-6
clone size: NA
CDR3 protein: CASSPGQGALTGANVLTF
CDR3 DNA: TGTGCCAGTAGTCCGGGACAGGGGGCTCTAACTGGGGCCAACGTCCTGACTTTC

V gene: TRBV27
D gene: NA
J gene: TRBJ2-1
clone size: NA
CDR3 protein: CASSWKGPHSENEQFF
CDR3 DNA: TGTGCCAGCAGTTGGAAGGGGCCCCACTCGGAGAATGAGCAGTTCTTC

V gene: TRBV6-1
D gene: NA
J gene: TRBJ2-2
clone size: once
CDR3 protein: CASIWIAENTGELFF
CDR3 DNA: TGTGCCAGCATATGGATAGCGGAGAACACCGGGGAGCTGTTTTTT

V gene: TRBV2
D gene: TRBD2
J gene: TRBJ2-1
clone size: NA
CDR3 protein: CASRKGTLAGSYNEQFF
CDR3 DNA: TGTGCCAGCAGGAAGGGGACACTAGCGGGGAGTTACAATGAGCAGTTCTTC

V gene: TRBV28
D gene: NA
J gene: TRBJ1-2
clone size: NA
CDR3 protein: CASTTQRDRSDYGYTF
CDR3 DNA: TGTGCCAGCACTACCCAACGGGACCGTTCCGACTATGGCTACACCTTC

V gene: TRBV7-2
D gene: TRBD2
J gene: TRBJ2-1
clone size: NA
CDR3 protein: CASSPGLVRSRDEQFF
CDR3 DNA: TGTGCCAGCAGCCCCGGACTAGTTAGGTCTCGTGATGAGCAGTTCTTC

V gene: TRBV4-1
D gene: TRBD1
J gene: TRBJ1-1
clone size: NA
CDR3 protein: CASSQDRGQGAGAFF
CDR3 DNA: TGCGCCAGCAGCCAAGATAGGGGACAGGGGGCAGGGGCTTTCTTT

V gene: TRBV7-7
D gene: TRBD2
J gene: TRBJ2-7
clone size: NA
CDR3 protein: CASSPVSSGGRFVVEQYF
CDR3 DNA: TGTGCCAGCAGCCCGGTTTCTTCGGGAGGGCGATTCGTGGTTGAGCAGTACTTC

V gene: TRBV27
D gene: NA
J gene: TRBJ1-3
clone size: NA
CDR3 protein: CASSLSKSSGNTIYF
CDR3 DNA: TGTGCCAGCAGTTTATCGAAAAGCTCTGGAAACACCATATATTTT

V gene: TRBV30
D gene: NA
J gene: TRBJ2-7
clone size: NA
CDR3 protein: CAWSLGYSYEQYF
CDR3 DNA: TGTGCCTGGAGTTTAGGGTACTCCTACGAGCAGTACTTC

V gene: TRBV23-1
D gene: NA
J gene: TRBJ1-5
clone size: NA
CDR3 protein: CASSHLRDINQPQHF
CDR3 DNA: TGCGCCAGCAGTCACCTTCGGGACATTAATCAGCCCCAGCATTTT

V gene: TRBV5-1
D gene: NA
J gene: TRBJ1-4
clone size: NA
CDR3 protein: CASSLDWGEDLSEKLFF
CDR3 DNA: TGCGCCAGCAGCTTGGATTGGGGTGAGGATTTAAGTGAAAAACTGTTTTTT

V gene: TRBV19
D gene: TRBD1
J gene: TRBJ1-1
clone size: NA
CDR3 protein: CASSIAGQGSGGTEAFF
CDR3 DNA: TGTGCCAGTAGTATAGCCGGACAGGGCTCGGGTGGGACTGAAGCTTTCTTT

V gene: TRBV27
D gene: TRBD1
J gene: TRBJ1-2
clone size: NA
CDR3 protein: CASSSDREGIYGYTF
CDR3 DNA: TGTGCCAGCAGTTCGGACAGGGAGGGTATCTATGGCTACACCTTC

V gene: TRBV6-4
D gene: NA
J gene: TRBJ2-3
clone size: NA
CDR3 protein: CASLSGASLDPGTQYF
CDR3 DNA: TGTGCCAGCCTTTCGGGAGCGAGCCTCGACCCAGGTACGCAGTATTTT

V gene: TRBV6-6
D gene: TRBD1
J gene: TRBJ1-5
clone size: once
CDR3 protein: CASSWTGDSNQPQHF
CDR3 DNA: TGTGCCAGCAGTTGGACAGGGGATAGCAATCAGCCCCAGCATTTT

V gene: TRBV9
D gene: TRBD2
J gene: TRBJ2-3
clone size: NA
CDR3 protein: CASSLSPGLAGPTDTQYF
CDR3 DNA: TGTGCCAGCAGCCTATCACCGGGACTAGCGGGACCCACAGATACGCAGTATTTT

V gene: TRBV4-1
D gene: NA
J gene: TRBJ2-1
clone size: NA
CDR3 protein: CASSQGLDEQFF
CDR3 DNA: TGCGCCAGCAGCCAAGGTCTGGATGAGCAGTTCTTC

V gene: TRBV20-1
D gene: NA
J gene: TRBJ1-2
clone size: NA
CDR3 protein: CSASYGYTF
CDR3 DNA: TGCAGTGCTAGCTATGGCTACACCTTC

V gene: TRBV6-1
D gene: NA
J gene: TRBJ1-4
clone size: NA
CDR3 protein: CASSLTPGLDEKLFF
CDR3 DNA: TGTGCCAGCAGTCTTACCCCGGGGCTAGATGAAAAACTGTTTTTT

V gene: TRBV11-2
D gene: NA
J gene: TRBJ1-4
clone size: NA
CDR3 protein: CASSSRGSSREKLFF
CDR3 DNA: TGTGCCAGCAGCTCCAGGGGTTCTAGTCGTGAAAAACTGTTTTTT

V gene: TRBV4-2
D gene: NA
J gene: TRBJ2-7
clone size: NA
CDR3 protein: CASSQLSLVAPSYEQYF
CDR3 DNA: TGTGCCAGCAGCCAATTATCTCTAGTCGCCCCCTCCTACGAGCAGTACTTC

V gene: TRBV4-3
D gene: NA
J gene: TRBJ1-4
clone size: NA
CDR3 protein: CASSQVAGTTGEKLFF
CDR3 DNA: TGCGCCAGCAGCCAAGTAGCCGGGACCACCGGGGAAAAACTGTTTTTT

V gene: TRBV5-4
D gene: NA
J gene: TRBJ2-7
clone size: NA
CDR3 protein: CASSSTGSSYEQYF
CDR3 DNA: TGTGCCAGCAGCTCCACAGGCAGCTCCTACGAGCAGTACTTC

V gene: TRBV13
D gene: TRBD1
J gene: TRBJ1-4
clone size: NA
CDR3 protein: CASSLTGGEKLFF
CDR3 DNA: TGTGCCAGCAGCCTCACAGGGGGCGAAAAACTGTTTTTT

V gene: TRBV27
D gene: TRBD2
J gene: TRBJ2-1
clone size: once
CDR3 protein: CASSLNPVGLAGADEQFF
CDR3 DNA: TGTGCCAGCAGTTTAAACCCCGTGGGACTAGCGGGAGCGGATGAGCAGTTCTTC

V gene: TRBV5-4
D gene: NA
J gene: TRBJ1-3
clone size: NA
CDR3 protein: CASSVDSSGNTIYF
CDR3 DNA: TGTGCCAGCAGCGTGGACAGCTCTGGAAACACCATATATTTT

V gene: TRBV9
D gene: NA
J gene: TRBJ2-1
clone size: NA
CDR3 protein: CASSQGGQNYNEQFF
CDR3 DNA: TGTGCCAGCAGCCAAGGGGGTCAAAACTACAATGAGCAGTTCTTC

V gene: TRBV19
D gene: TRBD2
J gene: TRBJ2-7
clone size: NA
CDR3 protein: CASSIGHPGLAGENEQYF
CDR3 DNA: TGTGCCAGTAGTATAGGCCACCCGGGACTAGCGGGAGAAAATGAGCAGTACTTC

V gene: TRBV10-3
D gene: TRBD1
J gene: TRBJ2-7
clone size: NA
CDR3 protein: CAITTGAREQYF
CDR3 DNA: TGTGCCATCACTACAGGGGCTCGGGAGCAGTACTTC

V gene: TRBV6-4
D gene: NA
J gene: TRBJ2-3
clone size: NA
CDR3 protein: CASSEAGAVGDTQYF
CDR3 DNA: TGTGCCAGCAGTGAAGCTGGGGCGGTGGGAGATACGCAGTATTTT

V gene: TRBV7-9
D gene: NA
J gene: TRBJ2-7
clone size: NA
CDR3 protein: CASSLAVSRSYEQYF
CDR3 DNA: TGTGCCAGCAGCTTAGCCGTTTCTCGCTCCTACGAGCAGTACTTC

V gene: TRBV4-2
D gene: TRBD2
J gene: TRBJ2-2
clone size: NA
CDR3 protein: CASSPRGEAGAAGELFF
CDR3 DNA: TGTGCCAGCAGCCCCAGGGGTGAAGCGGGAGCGGCCGGGGAGCTGTTTTTT

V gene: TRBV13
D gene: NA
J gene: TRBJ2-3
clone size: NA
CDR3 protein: CASSPLGESADTQYF
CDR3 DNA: TGTGCCAGCAGCCCCCTCGGGGAGTCCGCAGATACGCAGTATTTT

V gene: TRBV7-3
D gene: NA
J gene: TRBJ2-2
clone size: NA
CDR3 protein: CASSLIWSGELFF
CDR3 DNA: TGTGCCAGCAGCTTAATTTGGAGCGGGGAGCTGTTTTTT

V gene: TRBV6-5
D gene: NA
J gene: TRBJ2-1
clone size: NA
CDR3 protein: CASSYRSYNEQFF
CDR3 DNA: TGTGCCAGCAGTTACCGCTCCTACAATGAGCAGTTCTTC

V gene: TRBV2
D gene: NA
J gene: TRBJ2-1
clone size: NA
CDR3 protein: CASRDLSSYNEQFF
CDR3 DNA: TGTGCCAGCAGGGACCTAAGCTCCTACAATGAGCAGTTCTTC

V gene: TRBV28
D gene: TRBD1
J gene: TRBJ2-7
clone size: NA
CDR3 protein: CASSYNSGTVTYEQYF
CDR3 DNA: TGTGCCAGCAGTTACAACTCCGGGACAGTTACCTACGAGCAGTACTTC

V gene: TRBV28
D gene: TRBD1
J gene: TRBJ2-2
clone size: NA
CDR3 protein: CASSLPSQGARSTGELFF
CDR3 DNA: TGTGCCAGCAGTTTACCCTCACAGGGGGCGCGTAGCACCGGGGAGCTGTTTTTT

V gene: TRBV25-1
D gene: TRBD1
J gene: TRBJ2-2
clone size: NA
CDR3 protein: CASSPPWDRPNTGELFF
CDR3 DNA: TGTGCCAGCAGTCCTCCCTGGGACAGGCCGAACACCGGGGAGCTGTTTTTT

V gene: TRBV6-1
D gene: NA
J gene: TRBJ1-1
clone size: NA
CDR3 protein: CASSEDARATEAFF
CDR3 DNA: TGTGCCAGCAGTGAAGATGCCAGGGCCACTGAAGCTTTCTTT